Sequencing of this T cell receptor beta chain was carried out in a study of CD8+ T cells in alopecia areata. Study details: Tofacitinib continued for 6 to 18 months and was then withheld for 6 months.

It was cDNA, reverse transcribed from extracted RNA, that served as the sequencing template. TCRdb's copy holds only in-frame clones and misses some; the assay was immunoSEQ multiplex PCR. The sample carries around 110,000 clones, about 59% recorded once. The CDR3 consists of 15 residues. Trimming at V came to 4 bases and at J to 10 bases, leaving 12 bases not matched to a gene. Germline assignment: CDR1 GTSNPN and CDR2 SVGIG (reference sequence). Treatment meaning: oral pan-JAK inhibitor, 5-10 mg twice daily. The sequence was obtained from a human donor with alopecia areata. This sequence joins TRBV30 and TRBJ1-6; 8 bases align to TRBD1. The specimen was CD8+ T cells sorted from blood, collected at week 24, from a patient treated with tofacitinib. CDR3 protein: CAWKLTTGGGSPLHF. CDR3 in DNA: TGTGCCTGGAAACTCACCACAGGGGGAGGATCACCCCTCCACTTT.